The 18 T cell receptor beta chains reported below all come from one sample, sequenced in a study of T cells in localized non-small cell lung cancer. This table comes from immunoSEQ multiplex PCR, and its TCRdb copy is limited to in-frame clones, with some not included. The sample holds over 20,000 clones; roughly 88% are singletons and the top ten take 25% to 30%. The sequencing here drew on peripheral blood mononuclear cells, taken before any cancer treatment. Source of these receptors: a male donor aged 60 or older with stage II lung adenocarcinoma.

The genes are TRBV10-3 and TRBJ2-7; 14 positions match TRBD2. This CDR3 contains 17 residues. The trim removed 0 bases at V and 4 bases at J, leaving 5 bases unmatched. Germline lookup yields CDR1 ENHRY and CDR2 SYGVKD. The CDR3 loop is CAISESGTSGSKYEQYF. CDR3 bases: TGTGCCATCAGTGAGTCCGGGACTAGCGGGAGTAAATACGAGCAGTACTTC.

The chain combines TRBV5-4 with TRBJ2-1; D may match TRBD1 or TRBD2 (5 bases each). This CDR3 comprises 12 residues. Per the germline V gene, CDR1 is SGHNT and CDR2 is YYREEE (reference sequence). Trimming shortened V by 0 bases and J by 10 bases, and 8 bases separated the two germline ends. The CDR3 coding sequence is TGTGCCAGCAGCTTGGGGGGCGGGGAGCAGTTCTTC. As protein: CASSLGGGEQFF.

The rearrangement uses TRBV11-2 and TRBJ1-2; TRBD1 matches at 11 bases. Unmatched junction bases numbered 8, after V lost 1 base and J lost 4 bases. Looked up from germline, CDR1 is SGHAT and CDR2 is FQNNGV. This CDR3 has 17 residues. For the CDR3, the DNA is TGTGCCAGCAGCTTAGTAGGAGGACAGGGGGCTGGCTATGGCTACACCTTC. Its translation is CASSLVGGQGAGYGYTF.

This chain uses TRBV28 with TRBJ1-4; D is ambiguous. The germline V and J ends were trimmed by 5 bases and 7 bases, with 14 bases remaining between them. The CDR3 has 14 amino acids. Germline V gene sequence: CDR1 MDHEN, CDR2 SYDVKM. Here the CDR3 reads CASSPVSVREKLFF. For the CDR3, the DNA is TGTGCCAGCAGTCCCGTTTCGGTTCGTGAAAAACTGTTTTTT.

The chain is built from TRBV5-1 and TRBJ2-5; 7 bases match TRBD1. Germline CDR1 is SGHRS and CDR2 is YFSETQ. The ends lost 2 bases at V and 5 bases at J; junction bases unmatched: 6. The CDR3 length is 14 residues. The CDR3 protein is CASSFVTGMETQYF. CDR3 nucleotide sequence: TGCGCCAGCAGCTTTGTGACAGGGATGGAGACCCAGTACTTC. The whole variable domain, filled in from reference TRBV5-1 and TRBJ2-5, reads KAGVTQTPRYLIKTRGQQVTLSCSPISGHRSVSWYQQTPGQGLQFLFEYFSETQRNKGNFPGRFSGRQFSNSRSEMNVSTLELGDSALYLCASSFVTGMETQYFGPGTRLLVL.

The gene calls are TRBV6-1 and TRBJ2-1; D uncertain. The CDR3 contains 12 residues. V was pared by 8 bases and J by 4 bases, with 9 bases between. CDR1 is MNHNS, CDR2 SASEGT, per germline. CDR3 in amino acids: CASGDLYNEQFF. CDR3 nucleotide sequence: TGTGCCAGCGGCGACTTGTACAATGAGCAGTTCTTC.

V is TRBV11-2 and J is TRBJ2-1; D is unresolved. CDR3 length: 11 residues. Germline CDR1 SGHAT, CDR2 FQNNGV. The germline V and J ends were trimmed by 5 bases and 12 bases, with 11 bases remaining between them. CDR3 region: CASSHGPGQFF. Here the CDR3 DNA reads TGTGCCAGCAGCCACGGCCCTGGGCAGTTCTTC.

This rearrangement joins TRBV2 to TRBJ1-1; no clear D. Germline CDR1 is SNHLY and CDR2 is FYNNEI. V shed 6 bases and J shed 0 bases, with 5 bases lying between them. The CDR3 runs 12 residues. The CDR3 DNA follows: TGTGCCAGCAGACGTATGAACACTGAAGCTTTCTTT. Its translation is CASRRMNTEAFF.

This chain uses TRBV14 with TRBJ2-7; either TRBD1 or TRBD2 may supply D (5 bases each). Per the germline V gene, CDR1 is SGHDN and CDR2 is FVKESK. This CDR3 contains 15 residues. V was pared by 4 bases and J by 2 bases, with 15 bases between. Here the CDR3 reads CASSPHEGLPYEQYF. For the CDR3, the DNA is TGTGCCAGCAGCCCACATGAGGGGCTTCCCTACGAGCAGTACTTC.

For the CDR3, the DNA is TGTGCCAGCAGCTCCGAGGCGGGATGGTCGTACTTC. This encodes CASSSEAGWSYF. The rearrangement links TRBV7-9 to TRBJ2-7; tentative D call: TRBD2 (6 bases). Between the trimmed V and J ends, which lost 4 bases and 12 bases, there was a span of 16 bases. The germline V gene encodes CDR1 SEHNR and CDR2 FQNEAQ (reference sequence). This CDR3 comprises 12 residues.

The chain carries TRBV5-1 and TRBJ1-4, with a tentative D call TRBD1 (6 bases). Trimming stripped 3 bases from V and 8 bases from J, with 17 bases between. Germline assignment: CDR1 SGHRS and CDR2 YFSETQ. The CDR3 consists of 15 residues. CDR3 bases: TGCGCCAGCAGCTCGGAGGGCAGGGGAGGGGAAAAACTGTTTTTT. Translated, it gives CASSSEGRGGEKLFF.

The chain joins TRBV7-2 to TRBJ2-1, with TRBD2 matching over 8 bases. This CDR3 is 17 amino acids long. V was clipped by 5 bases and J by 7 bases; unmatched bases: 16. Per the germline V gene, CDR1 is SGHTA and CDR2 is FQGNSA. Here the CDR3 DNA reads TGTGCCAGCAGCCCCTTTTTAGCGGGGCAAGCCCGGAATGAGCAGTTCTTC. This encodes CASSPFLAGQARNEQFF.

This clone was seen only once. The V gene is TRBV6-6, the J gene TRBJ2-4; a weak D match, TRBD2 (6 bases). V was trimmed by 0 bases and J by 5 bases, leaving 11 bases between them. The CDR3 sequence is 15 residues long. CDR1 and CDR2 from the germline V gene are MNHNY and SVGAGI (reference sequence). CDR3 nucleotides: TGTGCCAGCAGTTACTCGCGCGGAGGGCAAAACATTCAGTACTTC. Amino acid sequence: CASSYSRGGQNIQYF.

The gene calls are TRBV6-5 and TRBJ2-7; 8 bases fit TRBD1. Trimming at V came to 3 bases and at J to 2 bases, leaving 6 bases not matched to a gene. CDR1 is MNHEY, CDR2 SVGAGI, per germline. The CDR3 runs 15 residues. CDR3 coding DNA: TGTGCCAGCAGTTATGTTGACAGGGGTACCTACGAGCAGTACTTC. This gives the protein CASSYVDRGTYEQYF.

The gene calls are TRBV5-1 and TRBJ1-1; 7 nucleotides align to TRBD1. V gave up 4 bases and J gave up 4 bases; unmatched junction bases: 10. Germline CDR1 reads SGHRS; CDR2 reads YFSETQ. The length of the CDR3 is 15 residues. The CDR3 DNA reads as TGCGCCAGCAGCCCGGTTGGGGACAGCGGCACTGAAGCTTTCTTT. Its translation: CASSPVGDSGTEAFF. Full variable domain (outside the CDR3, taken from reference TRBV5-1 and TRBJ1-1): KAGVTQTPRYLIKTRGQQVTLSCSPISGHRSVSWYQQTPGQGLQFLFEYFSETQRNKGNFPGRFSGRQFSNSRSEMNVSTLELGDSALYLCASSPVGDSGTEAFFGQGTRLTVV.

The V gene is TRBV19, the J gene TRBJ1-1, with D unresolved. CDR3 size: 15 residues. Germline lookup yields CDR1 LNHDA and CDR2 SQIVND (reference sequence). Trimming removed 7 bases at V and 1 base at J, with 16 bases between. CDR3 bases: TGTGCCAGTATTTCACTTTTCGCGCCGAACACTGAAGCTTTCTTT. Translating it yields CASISLFAPNTEAFF.

The CDR3 protein is CASFAHPGGGALEAFF. The CDR3 nucleotides read TGTGCCAGCTTTGCTCACCCTGGTGGAGGGGCTTTGGAAGCTTTCTTT. The chain joins TRBV2 to TRBJ1-1; maybe TRBD1 (5 bases). Germline V CDR1 and CDR2: SNHLY, FYNNEI. V dropped 8 bases and J dropped 8 bases, with 27 bases sitting between them. CDR3 size: 16 residues.

The rearrangement links TRBV7-9 to TRBJ1-2, with unresolved D. V was trimmed by 1 base and J by 4 bases, leaving 4 bases between them. The CDR3 covers 12 residues. Germline loops: CDR1 SEHNR, CDR2 FQNEAQ (reference sequence). The CDR3 DNA follows: TGTGCCAGCAGCTTAGACTCCTATGGCTACACCTTC. Protein product: CASSLDSYGYTF.